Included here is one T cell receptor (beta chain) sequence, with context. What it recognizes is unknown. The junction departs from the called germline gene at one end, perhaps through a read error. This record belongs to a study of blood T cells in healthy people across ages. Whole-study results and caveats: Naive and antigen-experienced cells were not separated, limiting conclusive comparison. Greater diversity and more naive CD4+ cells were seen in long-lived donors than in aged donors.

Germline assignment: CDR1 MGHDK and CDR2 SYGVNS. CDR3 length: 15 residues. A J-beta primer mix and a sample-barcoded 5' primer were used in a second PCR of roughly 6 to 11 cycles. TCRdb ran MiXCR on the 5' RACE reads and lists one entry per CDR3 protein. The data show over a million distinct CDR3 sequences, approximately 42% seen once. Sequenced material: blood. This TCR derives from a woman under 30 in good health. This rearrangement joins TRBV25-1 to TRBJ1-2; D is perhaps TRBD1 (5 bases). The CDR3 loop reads CASSDSMTGLYGCTF. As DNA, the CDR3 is TGTGCCAGCAGTGATTCCATGACGGGACTCTATGGCTGCACCTTC.